This TCR beta chain was recovered during a study of blood T cell repertoires in COVID-19. Study details: Samples representing acute and convalescent COVID-19 were sourced from the United States, Italy and Spain.

This CDR3 spans 16 amino acids. V was clipped by 5 bases and J by 4 bases, with 19 bases between them. Germline V CDR1 and CDR2: SGHDT, YYEEEE. Per the authors' pipeline: Reference gene primer amplification in the assay estimated nucleated cell counts. Here immunoSEQ multiplex PCR was the method, and the copy in TCRdb shows in-frame clones only, minus some. V, J and clone size reflect that table, while D and trimming were determined from the DNA. The sample yields about 190,000 clones, 70% to 80% seen once. The chain combines TRBV5-6 with TRBJ2-1, with D tentatively TRBD1 (5 bases). The receptor was derived from a woman in her 50s with acute or convalescent COVID-19. Sequenced sample: peripheral blood. The CDR3 DNA follows: TGTGCCAGCAGTGGGGCCCAGGGTTTACATTACAATGAGCAGTTCTTC. Translating gives CASSGAQGLHYNEQFF. Full variable domain (missing parts from reference TRBV5-6 and TRBJ2-1): DAGVTQSPTHLIKTRGQQVTLRCSPKSGHDTVSWYQQALGQGPQFIFQYYEEEERQRGNFPDRFSGHQFPNYSSELNVNALLLGDSALYLCASSGAQGLHYNEQFFGPGTRLTVL.